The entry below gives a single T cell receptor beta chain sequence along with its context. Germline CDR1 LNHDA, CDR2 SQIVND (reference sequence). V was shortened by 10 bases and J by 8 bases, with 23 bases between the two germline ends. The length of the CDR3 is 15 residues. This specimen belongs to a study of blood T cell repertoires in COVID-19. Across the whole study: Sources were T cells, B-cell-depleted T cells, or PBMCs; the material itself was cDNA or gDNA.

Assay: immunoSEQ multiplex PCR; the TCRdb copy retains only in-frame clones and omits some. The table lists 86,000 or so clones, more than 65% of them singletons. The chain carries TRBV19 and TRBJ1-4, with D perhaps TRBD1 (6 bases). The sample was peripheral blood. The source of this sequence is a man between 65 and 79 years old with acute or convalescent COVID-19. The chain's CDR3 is CATNLGGQGSEKLFF. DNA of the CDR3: TGTGCCACCAACCTGGGGGGGCAGGGAAGCGAAAAACTGTTTTTT.